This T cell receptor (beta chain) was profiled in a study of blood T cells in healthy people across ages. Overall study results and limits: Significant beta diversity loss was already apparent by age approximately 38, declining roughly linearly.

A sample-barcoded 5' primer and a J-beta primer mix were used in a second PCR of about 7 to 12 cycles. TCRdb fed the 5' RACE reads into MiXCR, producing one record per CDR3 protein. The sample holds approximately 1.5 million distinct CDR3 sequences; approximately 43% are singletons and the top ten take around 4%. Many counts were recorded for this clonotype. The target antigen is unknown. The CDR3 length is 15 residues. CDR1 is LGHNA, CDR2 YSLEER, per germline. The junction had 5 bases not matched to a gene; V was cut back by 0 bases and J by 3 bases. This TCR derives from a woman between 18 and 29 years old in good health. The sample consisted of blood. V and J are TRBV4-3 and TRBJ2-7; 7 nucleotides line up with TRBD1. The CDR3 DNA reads TGCGCCAGCAGCCAAGATACGGGACAGAGCTACGAGCAGTACTTC. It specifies CASSQDTGQSYEQYF.